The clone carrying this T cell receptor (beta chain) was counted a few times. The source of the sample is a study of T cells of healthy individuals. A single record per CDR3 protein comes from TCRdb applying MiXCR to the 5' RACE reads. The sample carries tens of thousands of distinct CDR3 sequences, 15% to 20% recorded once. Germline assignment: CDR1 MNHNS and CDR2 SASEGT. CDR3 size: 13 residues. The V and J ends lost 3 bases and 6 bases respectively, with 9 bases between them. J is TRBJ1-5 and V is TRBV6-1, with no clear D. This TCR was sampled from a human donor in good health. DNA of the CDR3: TGTGCCAGCAGTGACACGAGCGGTCAGCCCCAGCATTTT. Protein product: CASSDTSGQPQHF.